This is a list of T cell receptor beta chains from one sample in a study of shared clonotypes between healthy human individuals. Assay: immunoSEQ multiplex PCR; the TCRdb copy retains only in-frame clones and omits some. Of 550,000 to 750,000 clones detected, about 92% appear once; the ten largest clones hold 24%. The sequencing sample was made of naive CD8+ T cells sorted from blood. The receptors originated from a man aged 30-40 years in good health. CDR3s include the opening cysteine and the closing phenylalanine or tryptophan. A D gene is named only where the DNA matches it firmly. The listing skips clone size in some rows; elsewhere it reads once, few, many or a size class.

. | . | TRBJ2-5 | TRBV7-6 | CASSFLYRDETQYF | TGTGCCAGCAGCTTCCTTTACAGGGACGAGACCCAGTACTTC
. | . | TRBJ2-1 | TRBV7-9 | CASSAYSGIPYNEQFF | TGTGCCAGCAGCGCGTATTCCGGAATCCCCTACAATGAGCAGTTCTTC
. | . | TRBJ2-5 | TRBV13 | CASSLARPGGEETQYF | TGTGCCAGCAGCTTAGCCAGGCCTGGTGGAGAAGAGACCCAGTACTTC
TRBD1 | . | TRBJ2-7 | TRBV11-2 | CASSADRGPYEQYF | TGTGCCAGCAGCGCTGACAGGGGACCTTACGAGCAGTACTTC
TRBD2 | few | TRBJ2-7 | TRBV27 | CASSSGLAGTNEQYF | TGTGCCAGCAGTTCAGGACTAGCGGGAACGAACGAGCAGTACTTC
TRBD2 | . | TRBJ2-7 | TRBV4-3 | CASSQDRSGTYEQYF | TGCGCCAGCAGCCAAGATCGTAGCGGGACCTACGAGCAGTACTTC
. | . | TRBJ2-7 | TRBV9 | CASSVGVLSYEQYF | TGTGCCAGCAGCGTGGGCGTTCTTTCCTACGAGCAGTACTTC
. | . | TRBJ2-7 | TRBV6-1 | CASTDGTEVSEQYF | TGTGCCAGCACCGACGGGACGGAGGTCTCCGAGCAGTACTTC
. | once | TRBJ2-7 | TRBV28 | CASRNPTVSYEQYF | TGTGCCAGCCGAAACCCAACGGTCTCCTACGAGCAGTACTTC
. | . | TRBJ1-1 | TRBV7-8 | CASSSPGTPDTEAFF | TGTGCCAGCAGCTCTCCCGGGACACCGGACACTGAAGCTTTCTTT
TRBD2 | . | TRBJ2-1 | TRBV29-1 | CSVEGDGGSLGNEQFF | TGCAGCGTTGAAGGTGATGGCGGGAGTCTCGGCAATGAGCAGTTCTTC
. | . | TRBJ1-2 | TRBV4-1 | CASSQREYYGYTF | TGCGCCAGCAGCCAACGGGAGTACTATGGCTACACCTTC
. | . | TRBJ2-7 | TRBV18 | CASSPPSGSPYEQYF | TGTGCCAGCTCACCACCTTCCGGGAGTCCCTACGAGCAGTACTTC
TRBD1 | . | TRBJ1-4 | TRBV11-2 | CASSQIQGKRGKLFF | TGTGCCAGCAGCCAAATACAGGGGAAGAGGGGAAAACTGTTTTTT
. | once | TRBJ1-2 | TRBV6-5 | CASSLQGNYGYTF | TGTGCCAGCAGCCTCCAGGGGAACTATGGCTACACCTTC
. | . | TRBJ2-2 | TRBV7-9 | CASPSYRANTGELFF | TGTGCCAGCCCCTCCTACAGGGCAAACACCGGGGAGCTGTTTTTT
. | . | TRBJ2-7 | TRBV11-2 | CASSLGNRIYEQYF | TGTGCCAGCAGCTTAGGTAACAGGATCTACGAGCAGTACTTC
TRBD2 | . | TRBJ2-5 | TRBV29-1 | CSVVPAGALETQYF | TGCAGCGTTGTACCAGCGGGAGCCTTGGAGACCCAGTACTTC
TRBD2 | . | TRBJ2-1 | TRBV29-1 | CSVFGLAETNEQFF | TGCAGCGTGTTTGGACTAGCGGAGACCAATGAGCAGTTCTTC
TRBD2 | . | TRBJ2-7 | TRBV11-2 | CASSGPGTSENYEQYF | TGTGCCAGCAGCGGTCCCGGGACTAGCGAAAACTACGAGCAGTACTTC
. | . | TRBJ2-7 | TRBV5-4 | CASSLLGGSGNYEQYF | TGTGCCAGCAGCTTGCTGGGGGGTAGCGGAAACTACGAGCAGTACTTC
TRBD1 | . | TRBJ2-5 | TRBV10-1 | CASSATGTGETQYF | TGCGCCAGCAGTGCGACAGGGACGGGAGAGACCCAGTACTTC
. | . | TRBJ1-4 | TRBV18 | CASSPKLIGTLESGHEKLFF | TGTGCCAGCTCACCAAAGTTGATCGGGACATTGGAGAGTGGCCATGAAAAACTGTTTTTT
TRBD1 | . | TRBJ2-7 | TRBV9 | CASSPHGTGDYEQYF | TGTGCCAGCAGCCCTCACGGGACAGGGGATTACGAGCAGTACTTC
TRBD2 | . | TRBJ2-3 | TRBV27 | CASSPSGLAGITDTQYF | TGTGCCAGCAGCCCCTCCGGACTAGCGGGAATAACAGATACGCAGTATTTT
. | . | TRBJ2-7 | TRBV27 | CASSIAVSYEQYF | TGTGCCAGCAGTATAGCGGTATCATACGAGCAGTACTTC
. | . | TRBJ1-5 | TRBV7-8 | CASSSGRVSNQPQHF | TGTGCCAGCAGCTCGGGACGGGTTAGCAATCAGCCCCAGCATTTT
TRBD2 | . | TRBJ2-1 | TRBV2 | CASRPKTTLVAGGWDEQFF | TGTGCCAGCAGACCCAAAACTACTCTTGTAGCGGGAGGGTGGGATGAGCAGTTCTTC
TRBD1 | . | TRBJ2-1 | TRBV7-6 | CASRTGQGSHEQFF | TGTGCCAGCAGAACGGGACAGGGTAGCCATGAGCAGTTCTTC
TRBD2 | . | TRBJ2-7 | TRBV10-1 | CASSESHGRRAEQYF | TGCGCCAGCAGTGAGTCACACGGGAGGCGGGCCGAGCAGTACTTC
. | . | TRBJ2-1 | TRBV28 | CASSMGTPNEQFF | TGTGCCAGCAGCATGGGGACCCCGAATGAGCAGTTCTTC
TRBD2 | . | TRBJ2-2 | TRBV7-8 | CASSLDVAGGTGELFF | TGTGCCAGCAGCTTAGATGTAGCGGGAGGTACCGGGGAGCTGTTTTTT
TRBD2 | . | TRBJ2-7 | TRBV11-2 | CASSPGWGTMYEQYF | TGTGCCAGCAGTCCGGGTTGGGGGACTATGTACGAGCAGTACTTC
TRBD2 | . | TRBJ2-7 | TRBV7-2 | CASSPGGLYEQYF | TGTGCCAGCAGCCCGGGAGGGCTTTACGAGCAGTACTTC
TRBD1 | . | TRBJ1-2 | TRBV28 | CASSPRDRAAIDYGYTF | TGTGCCAGCAGTCCCCGGGACAGGGCCGCGATAGACTATGGCTACACCTTC
TRBD1 | . | TRBJ2-7 | TRBV6-5 | CASSYPGTGAHEQYF | TGTGCCAGCAGTTATCCCGGGACAGGGGCCCACGAGCAGTACTTC
. | . | TRBJ2-5 | TRBV13 | CASSRRREETQYF | TGTGCCAGCAGCAGGAGGCGGGAAGAGACCCAGTACTTC
. | . | TRBJ1-5 | TRBV28 | CASSPRVGNQPQHF | TGTGCCAGCAGTCCCCGGGTTGGCAATCAGCCCCAGCATTTT
. | once | TRBJ2-6 | TRBV5-8 | CASSSIPAMSSGANVLTF | TGTGCCAGCAGCTCCATCCCTGCTATGTCCTCTGGGGCCAACGTCCTGACTTTC
. | once | TRBJ1-5 | TRBV19 | CASSIGTAWRFDQPQHF | TGTGCCAGTAGTATAGGGACAGCCTGGAGATTCGATCAGCCCCAGCATTTT
TRBD2 | few | TRBJ2-7 | TRBV27 | CASSSLTSGGSYEQYF | TGTGCCAGCAGCTCCCTCACTAGCGGGGGATCCTACGAGCAGTACTTC
TRBD2 | . | TRBJ2-3 | TRBV29-1 | CSVERRETMNTQYF | TGCAGCGTTGAACGGCGGGAGACGATGAATACGCAGTATTTT